The next 17 T cell receptor beta chains were all read from a single sample in a study of T-cell memory formation after mild COVID-19. TCRdb analysed the 5' RACE reads with MiXCR anew, one entry per CDR3 protein. The data hold 340,000 or so distinct CDR3 sequences, with 10% to 15% observed a single time. The specimen sequenced was PBMCs or a T cell subset sorted from them (not recorded which). The source is a man younger than 30 who had mild COVID-19 (a few samples of this study predate the infection). Cell type and time point are not known.

This clonotype has a count of ten or more. V is TRBV11-2 and J is TRBJ2-3; no reliable D call. Germline V lookup: CDR1 SGHAT, CDR2 FQNNGV. The V end was cut by 5 bases, the J end by 6 bases, with 12 bases between. This CDR3 has 13 amino acids. The CDR3 DNA sequence: TGTGCCAGCAGCCCTCCTTACTGGGATACGCAGTATTTT. Amino acids: CASSPPYWDTQYF.

A remark on this clonotype: The CDR3 carries no conserved terminal phenylalanine or tryptophan, so it likely arises from a read error. The rearrangement joins TRBV7-8 to TRBJ2-5; D is possibly TRBD1 (6 bases). Germline CDR1 is SGHVS and CDR2 is FQNEAQ. Trimming removed 3 bases at V and 7 bases at J, with 18 bases between. The CDR3 spans 15 residues. In nucleotides, the CDR3 is TGTGCCAGCAGCTTTGGGGAAAGGGGGTCAGGGACCCAGTACTTA. Amino acids: CASSFGERGSGTQYL.

This clonotype was detected a few times. The CDR3 sequence: CASSQVARGAGEQFF. The CDR3 bases are TGCGCCAGCAGCCAAGTTGCCAGGGGGGCCGGTGAGCAGTTCTTC. This rearrangement joins TRBV4-1 to TRBJ2-1; a possible D gene is TRBD1 (7 bases). CDR3 length equals 15 residues. V was clipped by 1 base and J by 9 bases, with 16 bases between them. The germline V gene encodes CDR1 MGHRA and CDR2 YSYEKL.

The chain joins TRBV5-6 to TRBJ2-7; 9 bases match TRBD1. The CDR3 runs 13 residues. Germline V CDR1 and CDR2: SGHDT, YYEEEE. The trim removed 6 bases at V and 1 base at J, leaving 2 bases unmatched. DNA of the CDR3: TGTGCCAGCATGGACAGGGGATCCTACGAGCAGTACGTC. Translated: CASMDRGSYEQYV.

In this sample, this clonotype turned up a few times. V and J are TRBV27 and TRBJ2-7; 7 nucleotides match TRBD1. The trim removed 5 bases at V and 2 bases at J, leaving 6 bases unmatched. The length of the CDR3 is 14 residues. Germline assignment: CDR1 MNHEY and CDR2 SMNVEV (reference sequence). The DNA for the CDR3 is TGTGCCAGCAGTCTCACAGGGGCGGCCTACGAGCAGTACTTC. Residues: CASSLTGAAYEQYF.

This chain joins TRBV5-5 and TRBJ2-5, with D hard to call. CDR1 SGHKS and CDR2 YYEKEE come from the germline V gene (reference sequence). The CDR3 has 13 amino acids. Deletions cut 4 bases from V and 4 bases from J, with 11 bases between. The CDR3 DNA reads as TGTGCCAGCAGCGCGGCTCGCGGAGAGACCCAGTACTTC. Protein sequence: CASSAARGETQYF.

The gene calls are TRBV7-8 and TRBJ2-2; 8 bases fit TRBD2. The CDR3 extends over 15 amino acids. V dropped 0 bases and J dropped 5; count of bases not matched to a gene: 2. Germline values: CDR1 SGHVS, CDR2 FQNEAQ. Here the CDR3 reads CASSLARGGTGELFF. DNA of the CDR3: TGTGCCAGCAGCTTAGCACGGGGGGGGACCGGGGAGCTGTTTTTT.

The chain employs TRBV6-1 and TRBJ1-5, with a possible D match to TRBD1 (5 bases). Trimming stripped 5 bases from V and 6 bases from J, with 23 bases between. Germline V CDR1 and CDR2: MNHNS, SASEGT. The CDR3 has 17 residues. CDR3 amino acids: CASSRNWDSLQGQPQHF. The DNA for the CDR3 is TGTGCCAGCAGTCGAAATTGGGATTCTCTCCAGGGTCAGCCCCAGCATTTT.

The rearrangement joins TRBV14 to TRBJ2-5; 10 nucleotides line up with TRBD2. The V and J ends lost 2 bases and 3 bases, in that order; junction bases with no gene match: 0. The V gene's germline CDR1 is SGHDN and CDR2 FVKESK. The CDR3 extends over 14 amino acids. CDR3 loop: CASSQLAGEETQYF. The CDR3 nucleotides read TGTGCCAGCAGCCAACTAGCGGGGGAAGAGACCCAGTACTTC.

This clonotype was found a few times. J is TRBJ2-7 and V is TRBV5-1; D not certain. Germline CDR1 is SGHRS and CDR2 is YFSETQ. The CDR3 loop spans 15 amino acids. V was trimmed by 0 bases and J by 2 bases, leaving 12 bases between them. The CDR3 sequence is CASSLAPSMPYEQYV. The CDR3 bases are TGCGCCAGCAGCTTGGCCCCCTCGATGCCCTACGAGCAGTACGTC.

V and J are TRBV6-2 or TRBV6-3 and TRBJ2-1, with unresolved D. CDR3 length: 12 amino acids. CDR1 and CDR2 from the germline V gene are MNHEY and SVGEGT. The V end lost 4 bases, the J end lost 7 bases, and 8 bases lay between the germline ends. CDR3 region: CASSWAANEQFF. CDR3 nucleotides: TGTGCCAGCAGTTGGGCAGCAAATGAGCAGTTCTTC.

The rearrangement uses TRBV11-1 and TRBJ1-2; 7 bases fit TRBD1. J lost 0 bases, V lost 7 bases, and 8 bases had no gene match. The CDR3 has 15 residues. Germline V gene sequence: CDR1 SGHAT, CDR2 FQDESV (reference sequence). In DNA form, the CDR3 reads TGTGCCAGCATCCGTGACAGGGATCCTAACTATGGCTACACCTTC. This sequence encodes CASIRDRDPNYGYTF. Combining the CDR3 with reference TRBV11-1 and TRBJ1-2 gives the whole variable domain EAEVAQSPRYKITEKSQAVAFWCDPISGHATLYWYRQILGQGPELLVQFQDESVVDDSQLPKDRFSAERLKGVDSTLKIQPAELGDSAMYLCASIRDRDPNYGYTFGSGTRLTVV.

V is TRBV24-1 and J is TRBJ2-3, with D perhaps TRBD1 (5 bases). The CDR3 contains 13 residues. Germline V gene sequence: CDR1 KGHDR, CDR2 SFDVKD. V was cut by 1 base and J by 7 bases, with 8 bases left in between. CDR3 coding DNA: TGTGCCACCAGTGATTTCACAGGATATACGCAGTATTTT. Translation: CATSDFTGYTQYF.

This clonotype was seen more than once but under ten times. The rearrangement joins TRBV9 to TRBJ2-1, with D possibly being TRBD2 (6 bases). The CDR3 spans 16 residues. CDR1 is SGDLS and CDR2 is YYNGEE in the germline V gene. Deletions cut 4 bases from V and 9 bases from J, with 23 bases between. The CDR3 loop is CASSPPGGVGWGEQFF. CDR3 in DNA: TGTGCCAGCAGCCCCCCCGGCGGGGTAGGCTGGGGTGAGCAGTTCTTC.

Only a few counts were recorded for this clonotype. The V call is TRBV5-1, the J call TRBJ2-5, with D unclear. The ends were cut back, 6 bases at V and 1 base at J, with 10 bases in the middle. The CDR3 sequence is 13 residues long. CDR1 SGHRS and CDR2 YFSETQ come from the germline V gene. CDR3 protein: CASKPGPQETQYF. The CDR3 DNA follows: TGCGCCAGCAAACCAGGACCCCAAGAGACCCAGTACTTC.

This clonotype has only a few counts. The genes are TRBV19 and TRBJ1-1; 7 nucleotides agree with TRBD1. V lost 5 bases to trimming and J lost 0 bases; unmatched junction nucleotides: 6. CDR3 length equals 15 residues. Germline V gene sequence: CDR1 LNHDA, CDR2 SQIVND (reference sequence). The CDR3 region is CASSLIQGMNTEAFF. The CDR3 bases are TGTGCCAGTAGTCTTATACAGGGGATGAACACTGAAGCTTTCTTT.

This rearrangement joins TRBV10-3 to TRBJ2-7; 10 bases are shared with TRBD1. V was clipped by 5 bases and J by 7 bases; unmatched bases: 8. The germline gives CDR1 ENHRY, CDR2 SYGVKD. This CDR3 spans 14 amino acids. Here the CDR3 reads CAISRDRGQFEQYF. CDR3 in DNA: TGTGCCATCAGTCGGGACAGGGGCCAGTTTGAGCAGTACTTC.